The present TCR beta chain was sequenced within a study of blood T cells in healthy people across ages. Broader study findings: Naive CD4+ cells and diversity were both higher in long-lived donors than in aged donors.

All donors came from Russia, were Caucasian and healthy, and spanned ages 6 to 90. Combining a sample-barcoded 5' primer with a J-beta primer mix, a second PCR ran for roughly 7 to 11 cycles. Using its own MiXCR run on the 5' RACE reads, TCRdb lists one record per CDR3 protein. The table has around 790,000 distinct CDR3 sequences, roughly 44% seen once. In regard to this clonotype: Its specificity is not known.

This receptor was taken from a man between 60 and 70 years old in good health. The sample was blood.

The CDR3 loop reads CASRSGGVSAVNSYNEQFF. CDR3 nucleotides: TGTGCCAGCAGATCAGGGGGCGTCTCAGCGGTGAACTCCTACAATGAGCAGTTCTTC. The V call is TRBV2, the J call TRBJ2-1; 8 bases agree with TRBD1. V lost 6 bases to trimming and J lost 0 bases; unmatched junction nucleotides: 16. The germline CDR1 and CDR2 sequences are SNHLY and FYNNEI. The CDR3 extends over 19 amino acids.